The 26 T cell receptor beta chains presented below share a single source sample, sequenced in a study of shared clonotypes between healthy human individuals. Measured with immunoSEQ multiplex PCR; TCRdb has only the in-frame clones, and not every one. The table lists over a million clones, under 80% of them singletons. Source material: memory CD4+ T cells sorted from blood. Subset described: CD45RA-negative fraction. Receptor source: a man younger than 35 in good health.

The chain combines TRBV6-6 with TRBJ2-2, with D possibly TRBD2 on 7 matching bases. CDR3 length: 14 residues. Trimming took 8 bases from V and 1 from J, leaving 11 bases between them. CDR1 and CDR2 from the germline V gene are MNHNY and SVGAGI (reference sequence). CDR3 residues: CASGGALNTGELFF. CDR3 bases: TGTGCCAGCGGGGGGGCTCTGAACACCGGGGAGCTGTTTTTT.

Concerning this clone: Other DNA sequences in this specimen translate into the identical CDR3. The V and J genes are TRBV6-1 and TRBJ2-3; a weak D match, TRBD1 (6 bases). This CDR3 contains 14 residues. Trimming removed 1 base from V and 6 bases from J, with 11 bases in between. Germline CDR1 reads MNHNS; CDR2 reads SASEGT. The CDR3 bases are TGTGCCAGCAGTGAAGGTCAGGGGCGGGATACGCAGTATTTT. Translation gives CASSEGQGRDTQYF.

On this clone itself: The same CDR3 can be traced to other DNA sequences in this sample. This rearrangement joins TRBV28 to TRBJ1-1; the D is unclear. This CDR3 contains 12 residues. Germline V gives CDR1 MDHEN, CDR2 SYDVKM. The V end lost 5 bases, the J end lost 3 bases, and 7 bases lay between the germline ends. CDR3 coding DNA: TGTGCCAGCAGTCTACTCGACACTGAAGCTTTCTTT. Translation: CASSLLDTEAFF.

The V gene is TRBV10-2, the J gene TRBJ2-1; 9 bases map to TRBD2. J gave up 10 bases and V 4 bases, and 11 bases lay outside the gene matches. Germline V lookup: CDR1 WSHSY, CDR2 SAAADI. This CDR3 spans 15 amino acids. CDR3 residues: CASSVGSGRVREQFF. As DNA, the CDR3 is TGCGCCAGCAGTGTAGGTAGCGGGAGAGTCAGAGAGCAGTTCTTC.

This chain joins TRBV5-1 and TRBJ2-7; weak D call: TRBD1 (5 bases). Germline loops: CDR1 SGHRS, CDR2 YFSETQ. This CDR3 region has 16 residues. The V and J ends lost 0 bases and 6 bases respectively, with 19 bases between them. The CDR3 here is CASSLAATAALGEQYF. The CDR3 coding sequence is TGCGCCAGCAGCTTGGCCGCGACAGCCGCCCTAGGCGAGCAGTACTTC.

The chain combines TRBV29-1 with TRBJ1-1; 8 positions agree with TRBD1. The length of the CDR3 is 10 residues. CDR1 and CDR2 (germline): SQVTM, ANQGSEA. CDR3 protein: CPQGGTEAFF. CDR3 DNA: TGCCCACAGGGGGGGACTGAAGCTTTCTTT.

The rearrangement joins TRBV23-1 to TRBJ2-4; a weak D match, TRBD1 (5 bases). TRBV23-1 is an ORF for which the function is uncertain. The CDR3 totals 18 residues. V shed 2 bases and J shed 0 bases, with 17 bases lying between them. CDR3 bases: TGCGCCAGCAGTCAAACCGAAATTCAGGGATTAGCCAAAAACATTCAGTACTTC. Amino acid sequence: CASSQTEIQGLAKNIQYF.

J is TRBJ2-2 and V is TRBV5-1, with 9 positions matching TRBD2. Germline assignment: CDR1 SGHRS and CDR2 YFSETQ. The CDR3 is 16 amino acids. With 4 bases clipped from V and 5 bases from J, the junction kept 9 bases outside the gene matches. The CDR3 loop reads CASSPPGLASTGELFF. The DNA of the CDR3 is TGCGCCAGCAGCCCCCCGGGACTAGCAAGTACCGGGGAGCTGTTTTTT.

The rearrangement links TRBV4-3 to TRBJ2-3; TRBD2 matches at 11 bases. The CDR3 sequence is 14 residues long. Germline loops: CDR1 LGHNA, CDR2 YSLEER. Trimming cost V 6 bases and J 6 bases; bases outside gene matches: 5. Here the CDR3 DNA reads TGCGCCAGCAGTACTAGCGGGAGCTTGGATACGCAGTATTTT. Translating gives CASSTSGSLDTQYF.

This clone has a handful of counts. The V call is TRBV19, the J call TRBJ1-4; D unresolved. Trimming pared 3 bases from V and 3 bases from J, leaving 8 bases between. CDR1 is LNHDA, CDR2 SQIVND, per germline (reference sequence). This CDR3 region has 14 residues. This CDR3 reads CASSMSGANEKLFF. In DNA, the CDR3 is TGTGCCAGTAGTATGTCAGGAGCTAATGAAAAACTGTTTTTT.

This clone was detected only a few times. This rearrangement joins TRBV10-3 to TRBJ2-1, with D perhaps TRBD1 (5 bases). Trimming pared 2 bases from V and 0 bases from J, leaving 11 bases between. CDR3 size: 16 residues. Germline CDR1 is ENHRY and CDR2 is SYGVKD. The CDR3 loop is CAISEGAGGSYNEQFF. The CDR3 DNA follows: TGTGCCATCAGTGAGGGGGCAGGTGGCTCCTACAATGAGCAGTTCTTC.

This clone was seen only a few times. The genes are TRBV19 and TRBJ1-1; D may be TRBD1 (6 bases). Trimming cost V 5 bases and J 1 base, with 11 bases left between them. Germline lookup yields CDR1 LNHDA and CDR2 SQIVND (reference sequence). The CDR3 has 14 amino acids. In DNA form, the CDR3 reads TGTGCCAGTAGTCCCTCGACAGGGAACACTGAAGCTTTCTTT. It specifies CASSPSTGNTEAFF.

Worth noting for this clone: This may be a read error: a much more frequent sequence differs by one nucleotide. The sample contains more than one DNA sequence encoding this CDR3. The chain joins TRBV5-1 to TRBJ1-3; D gene ambiguous. This CDR3 is 14 amino acids long. Germline V lookup: CDR1 SGHRS, CDR2 YFSETQ. Trimming left V 0 bases short and J 0 bases short, with 4 bases between. In DNA form, the CDR3 reads TGCGCCAGCAGCTTGGATGGCTCTGGAAACACCATATATTTT. It codes for CASSLDGSGNTIYF.

This clone is a singleton in its sample. CDR3 sequence reads: CASSPAVRNEKLFF. Written as DNA, the CDR3 is TGTGCCAGCTCACCGGCGGTCAGGAATGAAAAACTGTTTTTT. The chain couples TRBV18 to TRBJ1-4; D is undetermined. V was pared by 3 bases and J by 5 bases, with 10 bases between. Germline CDR1 KGHSH, CDR2 LQKENI. The CDR3 contains 14 residues.

V gene TRBV7-8 combines with J gene TRBJ2-5, with D hard to call. The CDR3 totals 14 residues. The germline CDR1 and CDR2 sequences are SGHVS and FQNEAQ. V dropped 5 bases and J dropped 5 bases, with 15 bases sitting between them. The CDR3 is CASSLYLRRETQYF. CDR3 nucleotides: TGTGCCAGCAGCCTATATCTCAGGCGGGAGACCCAGTACTTC.

The chain uses TRBV5-1 and TRBJ2-1, with D possibly TRBD2 on 7 matching bases. The CDR3 sequence is 17 residues long. Germline CDR1 reads SGHRS; CDR2 reads YFSETQ. Trimming stripped 0 bases from V and 4 bases from J, with 17 bases between. CDR3 DNA: TGCGCCAGCAGCTTGGATGGCGCGGGGGCGGTTTACAATGAGCAGTTCTTC. Its protein product is CASSLDGAGAVYNEQFF.

V usage is TRBV30 and J usage is TRBJ1-6; maybe TRBD1 (6 bases). The germline gives CDR1 GTSNPN, CDR2 SVGIG (reference sequence). V lost 0 bases, J lost 13 bases, and 19 bases lay in between. CDR3 length equals 15 residues. The CDR3 sequence: CAWSVEGGPLGPLHF. CDR3 sequence (DNA): TGTGCCTGGAGTGTAGAAGGGGGTCCGTTGGGGCCCCTCCACTTT.

This clone was observed many times. The V and J genes are TRBV11-1 and TRBJ2-2; D unclear. The V gene lost 3 bases and the J gene lost 4 bases, with 15 bases spanning the gap. CDR1 and CDR2 from the germline V gene are SGHAT and FQDESV (reference sequence). The CDR3 has 16 residues. The CDR3 coding sequence is TGTGCCAGCAGCTTCAACACAGCGCCGGGCACCGGGGAGCTGTTTTTT. Protein product: CASSFNTAPGTGELFF.

The gene calls are TRBV18 and TRBJ1-4; the match to TRBD1 covers 7 bases. Germline CDR1 reads KGHSH; CDR2 reads LQKENI. This CDR3 spans 17 amino acids. After removal of 0 bases from V and 5 bases from J, the junction contained 9 bases not matched to a gene. The CDR3 nucleotides are TGTGCCAGCTCACCACCAACGGGCCGGGACAGCAATGAAAAACTGTTTTTT. The encoded protein is CASSPPTGRDSNEKLFF.

This clone was seen only a few times. The genes are TRBV7-2 and TRBJ1-4, with D possibly TRBD1 on 6 matching bases. Germline V gene sequence: CDR1 SGHTA, CDR2 FQGNSA. The V and J ends lost 5 bases and 0 bases respectively, with 13 bases between them. The CDR3 contains 16 residues. The CDR3 region is CASSPRDTSTNEKLFF. The CDR3 DNA is TGTGCCAGCAGCCCGCGGGACACTTCAACTAATGAAAAACTGTTTTTT.

This chain links TRBV2 with TRBJ2-1, with D possibly called TRBD1 or TRBD2 (5 bases each). Germline CDR1 reads SNHLY; CDR2 reads FYNNEI. This CDR3 contains 11 residues. V was trimmed by 6 bases and J by 7 bases, leaving 7 bases between them. CDR3 in DNA: TGTGCCAGCAGGGGGGAGAATGAGCAGTTCTTC. It is translated as CASRGENEQFF.

The chain has TRBV7-9 and TRBJ1-6, with D hard to call. Between the trimmed V and J ends, which lost 8 bases and 9 bases, there was a span of 11 bases. Per the germline V gene, CDR1 is SEHNR and CDR2 is FQNEAQ (reference sequence). The CDR3 has 12 residues. The CDR3 coding sequence is TGTGCCAGCTCACAGTGGGTTTCACCCCTCCACTTT. It specifies CASSQWVSPLHF.

The V call is TRBV28, the J call TRBJ2-7; D remains ambiguous. CDR1 and CDR2 from the germline V gene are MDHEN and SYDVKM. Trimming cost V 5 bases and J 0 bases, with 8 bases left between them. CDR3 size: 13 residues. This chain's CDR3 is CASSPPTSYEQYF. CDR3 bases: TGTGCCAGCAGTCCGCCCACCTCCTACGAGCAGTACTTC.

The V and J genes are TRBV30 and TRBJ1-4; D remains ambiguous. Trimming cost V 0 bases and J 0 bases, with 5 bases left between them. The CDR3 covers 14 residues. Per germline, CDR1 GTSNPN and CDR2 SVGIG (reference sequence). The CDR3: CAWSVRATNEKLFF. The CDR3 DNA reads TGTGCCTGGAGTGTACGTGCAACTAATGAAAAACTGTTTTTT.

This rearrangement joins TRBV28 to TRBJ2-7; 7 nucleotides agree with TRBD1. The CDR3 consists of 14 residues. Germline CDR1 MDHEN, CDR2 SYDVKM. Trimming at V came to 3 bases and at J to 3 bases, leaving 5 bases not matched to a gene. CDR3 region: CASSFGGQSYEQYF. The CDR3 DNA is TGTGCCAGCAGTTTTGGGGGACAGAGCTACGAGCAGTACTTC. Together with reference TRBV28 and TRBJ2-7, the CDR3 gives the full variable domain: DVKVTQSSRYLVKRTGEKVFLECVQDMDHENMFWYRQDPGLGLRLIYFSYDVKMKEKGDIPEGYSVSREKKERFSLILESASTNQTSMYLCASSFGGQSYEQYFGPGTRLTVT.

This chain links TRBV5-4 with TRBJ2-3, with 11 bases fitting TRBD1. CDR3 length equals 16 residues. V lost 4 bases and J lost 0; bases outside the gene matches: 4. Per the germline V gene, CDR1 is SGHNT and CDR2 is YYREEE (reference sequence). This CDR3 is CASSPWDRGSTDTQYF. The CDR3 nucleotides read TGTGCCAGCAGCCCCTGGGACAGGGGGAGCACAGATACGCAGTATTTT.